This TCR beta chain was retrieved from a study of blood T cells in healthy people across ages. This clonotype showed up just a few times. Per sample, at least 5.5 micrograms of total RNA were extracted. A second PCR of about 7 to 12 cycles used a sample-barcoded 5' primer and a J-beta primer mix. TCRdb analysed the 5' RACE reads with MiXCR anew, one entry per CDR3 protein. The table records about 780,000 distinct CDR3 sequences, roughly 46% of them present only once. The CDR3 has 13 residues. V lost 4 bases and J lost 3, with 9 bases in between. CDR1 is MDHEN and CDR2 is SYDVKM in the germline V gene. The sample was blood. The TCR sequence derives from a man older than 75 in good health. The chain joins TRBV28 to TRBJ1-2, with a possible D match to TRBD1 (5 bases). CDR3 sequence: CASSSGTHYGYTF. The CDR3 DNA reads TGTGCCAGCAGTTCCGGGACTCACTATGGCTACACCTTC.